Listed below are T cell receptor beta chains from one sample, sequenced in a study of neurological immune-mediated disorders. MiXCR, run by TCRdb on the 5' RACE reads, gives a single entry per CDR3 protein. This table holds about 53,000 distinct CDR3 sequences, 7% to 9% found once. Sample: PBMCs. The source of these receptors is a woman in her 40s in good health. Each CDR3 is given with its conserved first and last residue. D genes are given only for firm matches. Size is omitted from some rows. Given values are once, few, many or a class for expanded clones.

abundance	v_gene	j_gene	d_gene	CDR3nt	CDR3aa
many	TRBV3-1	TRBJ1-6	-	TGTGCCAGCAGCCGCCGACAGAATTCACCCCTCCACTTT	CASSRRQNSPLHF
many	TRBV9	TRBJ2-4	TRBD2	TGTGCCAGCAGCGCCCAGACGCAACTAGCGGGGGGAGCCAAAAACATTCAGTACTTC	CASSAQTQLAGGAKNIQYF
many	TRBV18	TRBJ1-5	-	TGTGCCAGCTCCCTGGAGGGCTCCGGGGCGCCCCAGCATTTT	CASSLEGSGAPQHF
many	TRBV5-1	TRBJ2-5	-	TGCGCCAGCCCTGAGGGTCCATCAGGGGAGACCCAGTACTTC	CASPEGPSGETQYF
-	TRBV10-2	TRBJ2-4	TRBD1	TGCGCCAGCAGTGCAGGGACAGATAAAAACATTAAGTACTTC	CASSAGTDKNIKYF
many	TRBV18	TRBJ2-4	-	TGTGCCAGCTCACCCCGGGTTTTAGCCAAAAACATTCAGTACTTC	CASSPRVLAKNIQYF
many	TRBV4-3	TRBJ2-2	-	TGCGCCAGCAGCCAAGCCGGGGGCTGGGGCGGGGAGCTGTTTTTT	CASSQAGGWGGELFF
many	TRBV7-2	TRBJ2-3	-	TGTGCCAGCAGCTTAAGCACAGATACGCAGTATTTT	CASSLSTDTQYF
-	TRBV4-3	TRBJ2-3	TRBD2	TGCGCCAGCAGCCCGTCCCTCCGCGGGAGTTTGGCAGATACGCAGTATTTT	CASSPSLRGSLADTQYF
-	TRBV2	TRBJ2-2	TRBD2	TGTGCCTTGGGAATCAGCGGGGAAAACACCGGGGAGCTGTTTTTT	CALGISGENTGELFF
-	TRBV20-1	TRBJ1-2	-	TGCAGTGCTAGATATCAGCCGGGGAATGGCTACGCCTTC	CSARYQPGNGYAF
many	TRBV5-1	TRBJ1-2	-	TGCGCCAGCAGCTTTGGAACTTTCTATGGCTACACCTTC	CASSFGTFYGYTF
-	TRBV25-1	TRBJ1-1	-	TGTGCCAGCAGTAAATATCGCACCGGGGGGACTGAAGCTTTCTTT	CASSKYRTGGTEAFF
many	TRBV29-1	TRBJ1-2	TRBD1	TGCAGCGTTGCCAGACAGGGGGCCGATGGCTACACCTTC	CSVARQGADGYTF
many	TRBV14	TRBJ2-4	-	TGTGCCAGCAGTAAAAGATGGGGGGACAAAAACATTCAGTACTTC	CASSKRWGDKNIQYF
many	TRBV5-5	TRBJ2-2	-	TGTGCCAGCAGCTTTTGGGTGGAAACCGGGGAGCTGTTTTTT	CASSFWVETGELFF
many	TRBV7-2	TRBJ1-5	-	TGTGCCAGCAGCCCATCTGCGGGGGGTCAGCCCCAGCATTTT	CASSPSAGGQPQHF
many	TRBV6-6	TRBJ2-5	-	TGTGCCAGCAGAGCCCCCCAAGAGACCCAGTACTTC	CASRAPQETQYF
many	TRBV20-1	TRBJ1-6	-	TGCAGTGCTACGGAGGGCAGGGTAGATTCACCCCTCCACTTT	CSATEGRVDSPLHF
few	TRBV10-3	TRBJ1-2	-	TGTGCCATCAGTGACGGGACAAACAACTATGGCTACACCTTC	CAISDGTNNYGYTF
many	TRBV2	TRBJ2-7	TRBD2	TGTGCCCTCAAGGGGCTAGCGGGGGGGCCAGGCGAGCAGTACTTC	CALKGLAGGPGEQYF
many	TRBV7-8	TRBJ2-5	TRBD2	TGTGCCAGCATTTTGTGGACTAGCGGGATCGGGGGGGTGGAGACCCAGTACTTC	CASILWTSGIGGVETQYF
-	TRBV20-1	TRBJ2-1	TRBD2	TGCAGTGCTAGAGATTTTACGGGGGGACCACAGCAGTTCTTC	CSARDFTGGPQQFF
many	TRBV21-1	TRBJ1-6	-	TGTGCCAGCAGCTGGAGGAGGGGGCCGTATAATTCACCCCTCCACTTT	CASSWRRGPYNSPLHF
many	TRBV29-1	TRBJ2-3	TRBD2	TGCAGCGTAACGGGACTAGCGGGGCCCACAGATACGCAGTATTTT	CSVTGLAGPTDTQYF
many	TRBV20-1	TRBJ1-2	-	TGCAGTGCTAGAGACAGGGGATACGGCTACACCTTC	CSARDRGYGYTF
many	TRBV4-1	TRBJ2-3	TRBD2	TGCGCCAGCAGCCAAGTGGGACTAGCGTCCCCCACAGATACGCAGTATTTT	CASSQVGLASPTDTQYF
many	TRBV7-8	TRBJ2-7	-	TGTGCCAGCAGCTCGACAGGAAGGGGCTCCTACGAGCAGTACTTC	CASSSTGRGSYEQYF